This is a list of T cell receptor beta chains from one sample in a study of CD8 T cells in ankylosing spondylitis. TCRdb reprocessed the 5' RACE reads with MiXCR, giving one entry per CDR3 protein. The sample records 210,000 or so distinct CDR3 sequences, around 8% being singletons. The source material was blood, either unsorted or a sorted T cell fraction (not recorded which). These TCRs come from a female donor with ankylosing spondylitis or in good health (not recorded which). Each CDR3 is given with its conserved first and last residue. The D gene is left open where the match is weak. Some rows mark clone size as missing; the rest say once, few, many or name a class of expanded clone.

size,J,D,V,CDR3,DNA
many,TRBJ2-2,NA,TRBV29-1,CSVEASGKTGELFF,TGCAGCGTTGAAGCAAGTGGAAAGACCGGGGAGCTGTTTTTT
many,TRBJ2-1,NA,TRBV5-1,CASSRRSSYNEQFF,TGCGCCAGCAGCCGCAGGAGCTCCTACAATGAGCAGTTCTTC
many,TRBJ2-3,NA,TRBV6-5,CASSSLAGTDTQYF,TGTGCCAGCAGTTCACTAGCTGGAACAGATACGCAGTATTTT
many,TRBJ2-2,NA,TRBV10-3,CAISGRTVGGNTGELFF,TGTGCCATCAGTGGCCGGACTGTAGGGGGAAACACCGGGGAGCTGTTTTTT
NA,TRBJ1-1,NA,TRBV7-2,CASSPQGMNTEAFF,TGTGCCAGCAGCCCCCAGGGAATGAACACTGAAGCTTTCTTT
NA,TRBJ2-2,NA,TRBV5-4,CASSPGRNTGELFF,TGTGCCAGCAGCCCAGGTAGAAACACCGGGGAGCTGTTTTTT
many,TRBJ2-3,NA,TRBV21-1,CATNQGGTDTQYF,TGTGCCACTAACCAGGGAGGCACAGATACGCAGTATTTT
many,TRBJ2-1,NA,TRBV6-2/TRBV6-3,CASSYGRNYNEQFF,TGTGCCAGCAGTTACGGGCGGAATTACAATGAGCAGTTCTTC
many,TRBJ2-3,NA,TRBV11-2,CASSSSLGGTDTQYF,TGTGCCAGCAGCTCTAGCCTCGGCGGCACAGATACGCAGTATTTT
many,TRBJ2-1,NA,TRBV5-4,CASSSPMESPYNEQFF,TGTGCCAGCAGCTCCCCCATGGAGTCGCCATACAATGAGCAGTTCTTC
many,TRBJ2-1,TRBD2,TRBV2,CASRPGGREQFF,TGTGCCAGCAGGCCCGGGGGGAGGGAGCAGTTCTTC
many,TRBJ2-2,TRBD2,TRBV20-1,CSATSGRAAGELFF,TGCAGTGCTACTAGCGGGAGGGCCGCCGGGGAGCTGTTTTTT
many,TRBJ2-3,NA,TRBV28,CASSSLISADTQYF,TGTGCCAGCAGTTCTTTAATTAGCGCAGATACGCAGTATTTT
NA,TRBJ2-5,NA,TRBV3-1,CASSIQGQETQYF,TGTGCCAGCAGCATCCAGGGCCAAGAGACCCAGTACTTC
many,TRBJ2-1,NA,TRBV2,CASPGARGFHF,TGTGCCAGCCCGGGGGCTAGAGGATTTCACTTC
NA,TRBJ2-6,NA,TRBV6-1,CASSEGYSGANVLTF,TGTGCCAGCAGTGAGGGTTACTCTGGGGCCAACGTCCTGACTTTC
many,TRBJ2-1,TRBD2,TRBV20-1,CSPLAGGGDEQFF,TGCAGTCCCTTAGCGGGAGGGGGGGATGAGCAGTTCTTC
many,TRBJ1-4,NA,TRBV15,CATSRDIKTASYEKLFF,TGTGCCACCAGCAGAGATATTAAGACGGCCTCCTATGAAAAACTGTTTTTT
many,TRBJ2-1,NA,TRBV7-2,CASGAGGPDEQFF,TGTGCCAGCGGGGCGGGTGGCCCGGATGAGCAGTTCTTC
many,TRBJ2-1,TRBD2,TRBV14,CASSQGGGRPDNEQFF,TGTGCCAGCAGCCAAGGGGGAGGGAGGCCTGACAATGAGCAGTTCTTC
NA,TRBJ1-5,NA,TRBV6-1,CATQEGFGDQPQHF,TGTGCCACTCAGGAGGGCTTTGGGGATCAGCCCCAGCATTTT
many,TRBJ1-2,NA,TRBV7-2,CASSARGGYGYTF,TGTGCCAGCAGCGCCAGGGGAGGGTATGGCTACACCTTC
many,TRBJ2-1,NA,TRBV14,CASSQPRKQGILEQFF,TGTGCCAGCAGCCAACCCAGGAAACAGGGTATTCTCGAGCAGTTCTTC
many,TRBJ1-5,NA,TRBV6-1,CASRTAGANQPQHF,TGTGCCAGCAGGACTGCAGGGGCAAATCAGCCCCAGCATTTT
NA,TRBJ2-5,NA,TRBV5-1,CASSLDGPEPKF,TGCGCCAGCAGCTTGGACGGTCCAGAACCTAAATTC
many,TRBJ2-3,NA,TRBV10-3,CAISESARTSTDTQYF,TGTGCCATCAGTGAGTCGGCGAGAACTAGCACAGATACGCAGTATTTT
many,TRBJ2-1,NA,TRBV11-1,CASSLDEAFEQFF,TGTGCCAGCAGCTTAGATGAGGCCTTTGAGCAGTTCTTC
NA,TRBJ1-4,TRBD1,TRBV7-9,CASSSNAQGANEKLFF,TGTGCCAGCAGCTCAAACGCTCAGGGGGCTAATGAAAAACTGTTTTTT
NA,TRBJ2-7,NA,TRBV7-9,CASSPLKNSYEQYF,TGTGCCAGCAGCCCGTTGAAGAACTCCTACGAGCAGTACTTC
NA,TRBJ2-1,TRBD2,TRBV19,CASLHSAGLAYEQFF,TGTGCCAGTCTCCATTCCGCGGGACTAGCCTATGAGCAGTTCTTC
many,TRBJ2-1,TRBD1,TRBV7-2,CASSSLGWVQGAIRF,TGTGCCAGCAGCAGCTTAGGATGGGTCCAGGGGGCAATCAGGTTC